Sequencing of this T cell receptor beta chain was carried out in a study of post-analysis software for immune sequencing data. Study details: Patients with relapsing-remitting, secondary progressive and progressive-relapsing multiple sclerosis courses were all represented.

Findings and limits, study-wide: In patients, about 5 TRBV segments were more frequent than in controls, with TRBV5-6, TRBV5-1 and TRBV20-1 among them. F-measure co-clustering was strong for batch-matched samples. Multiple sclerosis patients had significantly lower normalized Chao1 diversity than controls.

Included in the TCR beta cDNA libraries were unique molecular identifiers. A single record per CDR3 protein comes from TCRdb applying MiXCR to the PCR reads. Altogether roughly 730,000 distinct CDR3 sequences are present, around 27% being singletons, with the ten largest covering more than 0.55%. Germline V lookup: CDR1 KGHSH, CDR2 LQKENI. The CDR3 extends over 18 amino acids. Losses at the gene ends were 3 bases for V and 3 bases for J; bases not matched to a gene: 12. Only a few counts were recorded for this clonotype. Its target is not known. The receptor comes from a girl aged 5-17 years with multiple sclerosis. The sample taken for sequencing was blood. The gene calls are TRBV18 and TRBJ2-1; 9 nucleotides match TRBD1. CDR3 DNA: TGTGCCAGCTCACCTCCCCTCTTGGGACAGGGAAACTACAATGAGCAGTTCTTC. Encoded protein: CASSPPLLGQGNYNEQFF.